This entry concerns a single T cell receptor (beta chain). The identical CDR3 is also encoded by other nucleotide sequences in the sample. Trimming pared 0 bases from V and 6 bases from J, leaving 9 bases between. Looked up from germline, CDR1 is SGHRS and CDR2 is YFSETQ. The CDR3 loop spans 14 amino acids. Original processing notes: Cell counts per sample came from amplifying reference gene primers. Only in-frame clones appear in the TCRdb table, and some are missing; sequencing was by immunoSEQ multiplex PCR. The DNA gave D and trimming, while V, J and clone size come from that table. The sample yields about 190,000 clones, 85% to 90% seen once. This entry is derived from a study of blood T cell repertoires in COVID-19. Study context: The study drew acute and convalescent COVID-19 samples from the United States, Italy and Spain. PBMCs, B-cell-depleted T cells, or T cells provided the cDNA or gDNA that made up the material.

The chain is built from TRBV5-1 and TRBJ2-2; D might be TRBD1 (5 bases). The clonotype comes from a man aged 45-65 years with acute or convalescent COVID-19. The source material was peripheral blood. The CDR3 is CASSLGQGAGELFF. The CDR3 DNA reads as TGCGCCAGCAGCTTGGGGCAGGGTGCCGGGGAGCTGTTTTTT.